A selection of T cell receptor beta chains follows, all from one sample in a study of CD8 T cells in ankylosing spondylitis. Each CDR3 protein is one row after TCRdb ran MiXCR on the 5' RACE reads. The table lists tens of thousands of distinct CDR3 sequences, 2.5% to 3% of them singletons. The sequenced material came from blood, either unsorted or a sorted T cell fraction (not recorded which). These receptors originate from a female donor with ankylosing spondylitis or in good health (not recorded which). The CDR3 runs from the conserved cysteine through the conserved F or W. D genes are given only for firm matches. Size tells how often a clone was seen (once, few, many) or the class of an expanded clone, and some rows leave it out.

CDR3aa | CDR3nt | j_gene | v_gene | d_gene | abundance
CASSVTLSTETQYF | TGTGCCAGCAGCGTAACTCTCTCGACGGAAACGCAGTATTTT | TRBJ2-3 | TRBV9 | . | many
CASSKGPLDEQYF | TGTGCCAGCAGCAAGGGGCCCCTTGACGAGCAGTACTTC | TRBJ2-7 | TRBV9 | . | many
CASSPPGTSRNEQFF | TGTGCCAGCAGCCCCCCCGGGACTAGCAGGAATGAGCAGTTCTTC | TRBJ2-1 | TRBV9 | TRBD2 | many
CASSVDGTGNQPQHF | TGTGCCAGCAGCGTAGATGGGACGGGAAATCAGCCCCAGCATTTT | TRBJ1-5 | TRBV9 | . | many
CASSVEANSYNEQFF | TGTGCCAGCAGCGTAGAGGCTAACTCCTACAATGAGCAGTTCTTC | TRBJ2-1 | TRBV9 | . | many
CASSLPAGTGERVPRTETQYF | TGTGCCAGTAGCCTACCTGCCGGGACAGGGGAGCGCGTACCCCGTACGGAGACCCAGTACTTC | TRBJ2-5 | TRBV19 | TRBD1 | many
CASSMGLREITDTQYF | TGTGCCAGCAGCATGGGACTCCGAGAGATCACAGATACGCAGTATTTT | TRBJ2-3 | TRBV9 | . | many
CASSPSGGRETQYF | TGTGCCAGCAGCCCCAGCGGGGGTCGCGAGACCCAGTACTTC | TRBJ2-5 | TRBV9 | TRBD2 | many
CASSVEAGGFSEQFF | TGTGCCAGCAGCGTAGAAGCGGGAGGGTTTTCTGAGCAGTTCTTC | TRBJ2-1 | TRBV9 | TRBD2 | many
CASSRRMVDTEAFF | TGTGCCAGCAGCCGACGAATGGTTGACACTGAAGCTTTCTTT | TRBJ1-1 | TRBV9 | . | many
CASSVGQAGPQHF | TGTGCCAGCAGCGTAGGGCAGGCTGGGCCCCAGCATTTT | TRBJ1-5 | TRBV9 | . | many
CASSPQMDPYEQYF | TGTGCCAGCAGCCCCCAGATGGATCCCTACGAGCAGTACTTC | TRBJ2-7 | TRBV9 | . | many
CASSVSGTGNTIYF | TGTGCCAGCAGCGTGTCCGGGACTGGAAACACCATATATTTT | TRBJ1-3 | TRBV9 | . | many
CASSTTLTGGYNEQFF | TGTGCCAGCAGCACGACCTTGACAGGGGGGTACAATGAGCAGTTCTTC | TRBJ2-1 | TRBV9 | TRBD1 | many
CASSVGPGLGNTIYF | TGTGCCAGCAGCGTAGGCCCGGGTTTGGGAAACACCATATATTTT | TRBJ1-3 | TRBV9 | . | many
CASSVGVLAGRQETQYF | TGTGCCAGCAGCGTAGGGGTACTAGCGGGCCGTCAAGAGACCCAGTACTTC | TRBJ2-5 | TRBV9 | TRBD2 | .
CASSPGWTGISPQHF | TGTGCCAGCAGCCCGGGATGGACTGGGATCAGCCCCCAGCATTTT | TRBJ1-5 | TRBV9 | . | many
CASSVGQPSNYGYTF | TGTGCCAGCAGCGTCGGACAGCCCTCTAACTATGGCTACACCTTC | TRBJ1-2 | TRBV9 | . | many
CASSATPTDTQYF | TGTGCCAGCAGCGCGACCCCCACAGATACGCAGTATTTT | TRBJ2-3 | TRBV9 | . | many
CASSTDRGRGYTF | TGTGCCAGCAGCACCGACAGGGGAAGGGGCTACACCTTC | TRBJ1-2 | TRBV9 | TRBD1 | many
CASSARTKDTDTQYF | TGTGCCAGCAGCGCCAGGACTAAAGACACAGATACGCAGTATTTT | TRBJ2-3 | TRBV9 | . | many
CASSVGTSGRIGELFF | TGTGCCAGCAGCGTAGGGACTAGCGGGAGGATCGGGGAGCTGTTTTTT | TRBJ2-2 | TRBV9 | TRBD2 | many
CASSGRLKTISTDTQYF | TGTGCCAGCAGCGGGCGTCTGAAGACTATCAGCACAGATACGCAGTATTTT | TRBJ2-3 | TRBV9 | . | many
CASSVDRGLDTQYF | TGTGCCAGCAGCGTAGACAGGGGGCTAGATACGCAGTATTTT | TRBJ2-3 | TRBV9 | TRBD1 | many
CASSVAFVNTEAFF | TGTGCCAGCAGCGTAGCGTTTGTGAACACTGAAGCTTTCTTT | TRBJ1-1 | TRBV9 | . | hyperexpanded
CASSVASAGGYTGELFF | TGTGCCAGCAGCGTAGCTTCGGCGGGAGGGTACACCGGGGAGCTGTTTTTT | TRBJ2-2 | TRBV9 | TRBD2 | many
CASSPFGESKNIQYF | TGTGCCAGCAGCCCCTTTGGAGAATCCAAAAACATTCAGTACTTC | TRBJ2-4 | TRBV9 | . | many
CASSAQGGETQYF | TGTGCCAGCAGCGCACAGGGTGGTGAGACCCAGTACTTC | TRBJ2-5 | TRBV9 | . | many
CASSVDRGAYEQYF | TGTGCCAGCAGCGTGGACAGGGGTGCCTACGAGCAGTACTTC | TRBJ2-7 | TRBV9 | TRBD1 | many
CASSVFPADTQYF | TGTGCCAGCAGCGTTTTTCCGGCAGATACGCAGTATTTT | TRBJ2-3 | TRBV9 | . | many
CASSAPRDRSNMDYGYTF | TGTGCCAGCAGCGCCCCCCGGGACAGATCTAATATGGACTATGGCTACACCTTC | TRBJ1-2 | TRBV9 | TRBD1 | many
CASSVRGTASPKGTDTQYF | TGTGCCAGCAGCGTAAGGGGGACAGCAAGCCCGAAGGGAACAGATACGCAGTATTTT | TRBJ2-3 | TRBV9 | TRBD1 | many
CASSPEVTPTDTQYF | TGTGCCAGCAGCCCCGAGGTGACTCCCACAGATACGCAGTATTTT | TRBJ2-3 | TRBV9 | . | many
CASSPTTSGPSYTQYF | TGTGCCAGCAGCCCCACCACTAGCGGCCCCAGTTATACGCAGTATTTT | TRBJ2-3 | TRBV9 | TRBD2 | many
CASSATMSVSYNEQFF | TGTGCCAGCAGCGCTACTATGTCGGTCTCCTACAATGAGCAGTTCTTC | TRBJ2-1 | TRBV9 | . | many
CASSSSAGETGELFF | TGTGCCAGCAGCTCCAGCGCGGGCGAGACCGGGGAGCTGTTTTTT | TRBJ2-2 | TRBV9 | . | many
CASSVEGVNTEAFF | TGTGCCAGCAGCGTAGAAGGGGTGAACACTGAAGCTTTCTTT | TRBJ1-1 | TRBV9 | . | many
CASSPDRRDSGYTF | TGTGCCAGCAGCCCGGACAGGAGGGATAGTGGCTACACCTTC | TRBJ1-2 | TRBV9 | TRBD1 | many
CASSPRGGGAGNTIYF | TGTGCCAGCAGCCCCCGAGGGGGGGGGGCTGGAAACACCATATATTTT | TRBJ1-3 | TRBV9 | . | many
CASSKVIIAFF | TGTGCCAGCAGCAAAGTAATTATAGCTTTCTTT | TRBJ1-1 | TRBV21-1 | . | many
CASSVHTATLDEQYF | TGTGCCAGCAGCGTACATACAGCAACCCTGGACGAGCAGTACTTC | TRBJ2-7 | TRBV9 | . | many
CASSAPGQGLTEAFF | TGTGCCAGCAGCGCCCCTGGACAGGGTTTGACTGAAGCTTTCTTT | TRBJ1-1 | TRBV9 | TRBD1 | many
CASSETGTLEETQYF | TGTGCCAGCAGCGAGACCGGGACATTAGAAGAGACCCAGTACTTC | TRBJ2-5 | TRBV9 | . | many
CASSVLSGSDTQYF | TGTGCCAGCAGCGTACTTTCTGGGTCAGATACGCAGTATTTT | TRBJ2-3 | TRBV9 | . | .
CASSVDPSSSYEQYF | TGTGCCAGCAGCGTAGACCCTAGTAGCTCCTACGAGCAGTACTTC | TRBJ2-7 | TRBV9 | . | many
CASSPFRGGDEQFF | TGTGCCAGCAGCCCATTCCGAGGGGGGGATGAGCAGTTCTTC | TRBJ2-1 | TRBV9 | . | few
CASSVALPGRTEAFF | TGTGCCAGCAGCGTAGCTCTCCCTGGTCGGACTGAAGCTTTCTTT | TRBJ1-1 | TRBV9 | . | many